This T cell receptor beta chain was recorded in a study of lymphopenia after photon versus proton radiotherapy. Study findings and constraints: Larger post-nadir TCR diversity loss correlated inversely with survival in deceased patients. Survival link was tested only in deceased patients; proton benefit remains a possibility. Post-nadir diversity loss with photons came from oligoclonal expansion, particularly CD8+ Temra cells. Photon-treated patients lost naive T cells and TCR diversity; proton-treated stayed stable.

Germline loops: CDR1 MNHEY, CDR2 SVGAGI. Trimming removed 8 bases at V and 2 bases at J, with 8 bases between. CDR3 length: 12 residues. The table came from immunoSEQ multiplex PCR; TCRdb's copy has only in-frame clones and leaves some out. The table lists roughly 64,000 clones, about nine tenths of them singletons. With regard to this clone: Its target is not known.

The receptor comes from an elderly man with esophageal cancer. Material: peripheral blood, obtained from a patient treated with proton-based radiotherapy. V gene TRBV6-5 combines with J gene TRBJ2-3; D call uncertain. The CDR3 nucleotides are TGTGCCAGCTACGAATTCACAGATACGCAGTATTTT. Protein: CASYEFTDTQYF.